The 8 T cell receptor beta chains reported below all come from one sample, sequenced in a study of blood T cell repertoires in COVID-19. Assay used: immunoSEQ multiplex PCR; TCRdb lists only in-frame clones, some missing. This table holds approximately 400,000 clones, approximately 90% found once. The material sequenced was PBMCs or T cells enriched from blood (not recorded which). The receptor set was obtained from a woman aged 18-29 years who had recovered from COVID-19.

This chain links TRBV19 with TRBJ1-2; TRBD1 might be the D (5 bases). CDR3 length: 14 residues. Germline loops: CDR1 LNHDA, CDR2 SQIVND (reference sequence). V was pared by 6 bases and J by 2 bases, with 13 bases between. CDR3 residues: CASSLGGINYGYTF. CDR3 in DNA: TGTGCCAGTAGCTTGGGGGGGATCAACTATGGCTACACCTTC.

The chain carries TRBV5-6 and TRBJ1-1; D call uncertain. Germline CDR1 and CDR2: SGHDT and YYEEEE. The CDR3 contains 12 residues. V dropped 6 bases and J dropped 8 bases, with 14 bases sitting between them. The CDR3, as DNA: TGTGCCAGCATGGTCGGGAAGAGAGAAGCTTTCTTT. Translation: CASMVGKREAFF.

The gene calls are TRBV20-1 and TRBJ1-2, with 12 bases that match TRBD1. Unmatched junction bases numbered 25, after V lost 3 bases and J lost 5 bases. Per germline, CDR1 DFQATT and CDR2 SNEGSKA (reference sequence). This CDR3 is 21 amino acids long. As DNA, the CDR3 is TGCAGTGCTAGTGGGACAGGGGGCATCTCCCACCTTCAACAGGCCAAATATGGCTACACCTTC. Translation gives CSASGTGGISHLQQAKYGYTF.

The chain has TRBV11-2 and TRBJ1-2; D ambiguous. Looked up from germline, CDR1 is SGHAT and CDR2 is FQNNGV. The CDR3 covers 12 residues. Trimming removed 5 bases at V and 6 bases at J, with 10 bases between. In nucleotides, the CDR3 is TGTGCCAGCAGCCTCGGCGCGGATGGCTACACCTTC. It translates to CASSLGADGYTF.

The rearrangement joins TRBV3-1 (or the pseudogene TRBV3-2) to TRBJ1-2; 7 bases fit TRBD1. CDR3 size: 16 residues. The V segment lost 4 bases and the J segment 5 bases; nucleotides outside the gene matches: 13. CDR1 LGHDT and CDR2 YNNKEL come from the germline V gene (reference sequence). The CDR3 protein is CASSPTRQGSTYGYTF. In DNA, the CDR3 is TGTGCCAGCAGCCCGACCCGACAGGGAAGTACGTATGGCTACACCTTC.

This clone was seen a single time. V is TRBV2 and J is TRBJ2-7, with D unresolved. With 6 bases removed from V and 2 bases from J, the gap between germline ends came to 5 bases. Germline V lookup: CDR1 SNHLY, CDR2 FYNNEI. CDR3 length: 11 amino acids. The CDR3 sequence is CASSGAYEQYF. In DNA, the CDR3 is TGTGCCAGCAGCGGAGCCTACGAGCAGTACTTC.

The V gene is TRBV7-3, the J gene TRBJ2-5; no clear D. V was clipped by 5 bases and J by 0 bases, with 4 bases between them. Germline V lookup: CDR1 SGHTA, CDR2 FQGTGA. This CDR3 contains 12 residues. CDR3: CASSPNQETQYF. The CDR3 DNA follows: TGTGCCAGCAGCCCAAACCAAGAGACCCAGTACTTC.

The chain has TRBV9 and TRBJ1-2, with D tentatively TRBD1 (5 bases). The CDR3 is made up of 15 amino acids. Germline V gene data show CDR1 as SGDLS and CDR2 as YYNGEE. Trimming stripped 3 bases from V and 8 bases from J, with 20 bases between. CDR3 nucleotides: TGTGCCAGCAGCGCGTCAAGCCCATCAGGGCACGGCTACACCTTC. The encoded protein is CASSASSPSGHGYTF.